This passage covers 31 T cell receptor beta chains from one sample sequenced in a study of PD-1 blockade in classical Hodgkin lymphoma. Clones were sequenced by immunoSEQ multiplex PCR, and TCRdb holds only the in-frame ones, with some missing. The sample records 4,500 to 5,500 clones, approximately 70% being singletons. Each and every patient relapsed after autologous stem cell transplantation, and patients got differing brentuximab vedotin exposure. The starting material was peripheral blood mononuclear cells (PBMCs), obtained before the second cycle of nivolumab. Receptor source: a human donor with classical Hodgkin lymphoma.

This chain connects TRBV18 to TRBJ2-5, with 7 bases matching TRBD1. The length of the CDR3 is 13 residues. The junction had 2 bases not matched to a gene; V was cut back by 2 bases and J by 5 bases. Germline lookup yields CDR1 KGHSH and CDR2 LQKENI. CDR3 sequence (DNA): TGTGCCAGCTCACCAGGACAGGAGGAGACCCAGTACTTC. It encodes CASSPGQEETQYF.

The chain uses TRBV5-4 and TRBJ2-1; TRBD1 matches at 9 bases. CDR1 and CDR2 (germline): SGHNT, YYREEE (reference sequence). Trimming took 4 bases from V and 6 from J; bases not matched to a gene: 11. CDR3 length: 16 residues. The CDR3 sequence: CASSPSLGTGFNEQFF. The CDR3 DNA reads TGTGCCAGCAGCCCCTCGCTTGGGACAGGGTTCAATGAGCAGTTCTTC.

The rearrangement links TRBV7-6 to TRBJ2-3; no reliable D call. Per the germline V gene, CDR1 is SGHVS and CDR2 is FNYEAQ. There are 15 residues in the CDR3. V lost 5 bases to trimming and J lost 5 bases, with 17 bases between them. The CDR3 DNA reads TGTGCCAGCAGCCCCCTAACGGGCGATCAAGATACGCAGTATTTT. This encodes CASSPLTGDQDTQYF.

The rearrangement joins TRBV4-1 to TRBJ2-7; the D gene is possibly TRBD1 (5 bases). Germline CDR1 is MGHRA and CDR2 is YSYEKL. CDR3 size: 13 residues. V shed 6 bases and J shed 1 base, with 10 bases lying between them. The CDR3 sequence: CASSLQGSYEQYF. In nucleotides, the CDR3 is TGCGCCAGCAGTCTCCAGGGTTCCTACGAGCAGTACTTC.

This clone has only a few counts. The chain has TRBV12-5 and TRBJ2-3; a weak D match, TRBD1 (6 bases). Trimming took off 1 base at V and 5 bases at J, with 19 bases between the two ends. The CDR3 is 17 residues long. Germline V lookup: CDR1 LGHNT, CDR2 FRNRAP. This CDR3 reads CASGLDTGTLNGDTQYF. DNA of the CDR3: TGTGCTAGTGGTTTGGACACCGGGACACTGAATGGAGATACGCAGTATTTT.

This clone has only a few counts. The junction and the germline gene differ at one end; a read error may be behind it. The gene calls are TRBV6-1 and TRBJ2-1, with unresolved D. The CDR3 sequence is 11 residues long. Germline-derived CDR1 and CDR2 are MNHNS and SASEGT. The CDR3 bases are TGTGCCATCAGTGAAGGCAATGAGCAGTTCTTC. It codes for CAISEGNEQFF.

This rearrangement joins TRBV14 to TRBJ2-1; 7 bases map to TRBD1. Unmatched junction bases numbered 5, after V lost 5 bases and J lost 1 base. Per the germline V gene, CDR1 is SGHDN and CDR2 is FVKESK. The CDR3 loop spans 15 amino acids. CDR3 sequence: CASSGDRVSYNEQFF. DNA of the CDR3: TGTGCCAGCAGCGGCGACAGGGTATCCTACAATGAGCAGTTCTTC.

For the CDR3, the DNA is TGTGCCAGCAGCCCCGGGACAGGGGTGTCAAATGAGCAGTTCTTC. The encoded protein is CASSPGTGVSNEQFF. The rearrangement joins TRBV4-2 to TRBJ2-1, with 10 bases identical to TRBD1. V shed 4 bases and J 7 bases; nucleotides not matched to a gene: 7. Looked up from germline, CDR1 is LGHNA and CDR2 is YNFKEQ. The CDR3 covers 15 residues.

This chain connects TRBV5-6 to TRBJ2-7; the match to TRBD1 covers 8 bases. The CDR3 spans 15 residues. The germline gives CDR1 SGHDT, CDR2 YYEEEE. V lost 4 bases, J lost 1 base, and 7 bases stayed unmatched. The CDR3 is CASSRFDRGSYEQYF. Written as DNA, the CDR3 is TGTGCCAGCAGCCGCTTCGACAGGGGATCCTACGAGCAGTACTTC.

The J gene is TRBJ2-5, the V gene TRBV25-1; possibly TRBD2 for D (6 bases). The V end lost 6 bases, the J end lost 1 base, and 12 bases lay between the germline ends. Per germline, CDR1 MGHDK and CDR2 SYGVNS. This CDR3 contains 14 residues. The CDR3, as DNA: TGTGCCAGCAGCCTATTCGGGGGCCAAGAGACCCAGTACTTC. Protein product: CASSLFGGQETQYF.

The chain has TRBV27 and TRBJ1-1; maybe TRBD1 (5 bases). Germline V gene data show CDR1 as MNHEY and CDR2 as SMNVEV (reference sequence). V was trimmed by 2 bases and J by 4 bases, leaving 5 bases between them. CDR3 size: 12 residues. Here the CDR3 DNA reads TGTGCCAGCAGTTTAAGGGGCACTGAAGCTTTCTTT. This sequence encodes CASSLRGTEAFF.

The chain links TRBV11-2 to TRBJ2-5; D perhaps matches TRBD2 (6 bases). CDR1 is SGHAT and CDR2 is FQNNGV in the germline V gene. Trimming took 5 bases from V and 2 from J, leaving 18 bases between them. This CDR3 is 16 amino acids long. The CDR3 loop is CASSPVGAGLQETQYF. The CDR3 DNA is TGTGCCAGCAGCCCCGTCGGGGCGGGGCTACAAGAGACCCAGTACTTC.

This sequence joins TRBV7-8 and TRBJ2-3, with 8 bases matching TRBD2. The CDR3 extends over 18 amino acids. V lost 0 bases to trimming and J lost 2 bases; unmatched junction nucleotides: 10. CDR1 and CDR2 (germline): SGHVS, FQNEAQ. CDR3 bases: TGTGCCAGCAGCTTAGCGGAGGTAGCGGGAACCCCCACAGATACGCAGTATTTT. It codes for CASSLAEVAGTPTDTQYF.

This clone was counted only a few times. This rearrangement joins TRBV30 to TRBJ1-4; TRBD1 aligns across 9 bases. The CDR3 is 14 residues long. Germline V CDR1 and CDR2: GTSNPN, SVGIG (reference sequence). The chain's CDR3 is CALDSRDREEKLFF. CDR3 DNA: TGTGCTCTCGACTCCCGGGACAGGGAAGAAAAACTGTTTTTT.

The chain has TRBV9 and TRBJ1-5; no definite D call. The germline V gene encodes CDR1 SGDLS and CDR2 YYNGEE. Trimming took off 4 bases at V and 2 bases at J, with 10 bases between the two ends. The CDR3 consists of 14 residues. CDR3 in amino acids: CASSRNSGNQPQHF. The CDR3 region has the DNA TGTGCCAGCAGCCGGAATTCAGGCAATCAGCCCCAGCATTTT.

V usage is TRBV2 and J usage is TRBJ2-1; 15 bases match TRBD2. CDR1 and CDR2 (germline): SNHLY, FYNNEI. There are 19 residues in the CDR3. Germline trimming cut 3 bases from V and 7 bases from J; bases unmatched to any gene: 13. The CDR3 coding sequence is TGTGCCAGCAGTGATGATCCGGGTGAGGGACTAGCGGGGGGAAATGAGCAGTTCTTC. Translation gives CASSDDPGEGLAGGNEQFF.

The chain couples TRBV11-2 to TRBJ1-3; D gene unclear. This CDR3 has 15 residues. Trimming removed 5 bases from V and 0 bases from J, with 11 bases in between. The germline gives CDR1 SGHAT, CDR2 FQNNGV. This CDR3 reads CASSPDRVSGNTIYF. The CDR3 DNA reads as TGTGCCAGCAGCCCGGACCGCGTCTCTGGAAACACCATATATTTT.

The chain uses TRBV7-9 and TRBJ2-2, with D possibly being TRBD2 (6 bases). This CDR3 spans 13 amino acids. Germline-derived CDR1 and CDR2 are SEHNR and FQNEAQ (reference sequence). Trimming removed 7 bases from V and 4 bases from J, with 10 bases in between. The CDR3 nucleotides read TGTGCCAGCACGGGGGATCCCACCGGGGAGCTGTTTTTT. This codes for CASTGDPTGELFF.

This clone was detected a few times. The chain carries TRBV5-5 and TRBJ1-1; 8 bases line up with TRBD1. The V gene end was trimmed by 4 bases and the J gene end by 4 bases; junction bases not matched to a gene: 3. The CDR3 contains 13 residues. Germline loops: CDR1 SGHKS, CDR2 YYEKEE (reference sequence). CDR3 in amino acids: CASSTGTGTEAFF. Written as DNA, the CDR3 is TGTGCCAGCAGCACGGGGACAGGCACTGAAGCTTTCTTT.

The chain employs TRBV9 and TRBJ2-1, with a weak D call TRBD1 (5 bases). The CDR3 has 12 amino acids. Between the trimmed V and J ends, which lost 1 base and 7 bases, there was a span of 6 bases. Germline values: CDR1 SGDLS, CDR2 YYNGEE. This CDR3 is CASSVQGNEQFF. The CDR3 DNA sequence: TGTGCCAGCAGCGTACAGGGAAATGAGCAGTTCTTC.

The J gene is TRBJ1-6, the V gene TRBV5-1; 10 nucleotides align to TRBD1. Germline CDR1 is SGHRS and CDR2 is YFSETQ. The CDR3 totals 15 residues. The junction had 6 bases not matched to a gene; V was cut back by 2 bases and J by 10 bases. CDR3 in amino acids: CASSFAGTGDSPLHF. The CDR3 region has the DNA TGCGCCAGCAGCTTTGCTGGGACAGGGGACTCACCCCTCCACTTT.

This clone has only a few counts. The rearrangement links TRBV6-9 to TRBJ1-4; no clear D. The germline V and J ends were trimmed by 5 bases and 4 bases, with 8 bases remaining between them. CDR3 size: 13 residues. Germline V gene data show CDR1 as MNHGY and CDR2 as SVAAGI. The chain's CDR3 is CASSEFVNEKLFF. The CDR3 DNA reads as TGTGCCAGCAGTGAGTTCGTTAATGAAAAACTGTTTTTT.

As to this clone: Other DNA sequences of this sample code for an identical CDR3. Here the CDR3 reads CASSSGQGQETQYF. CDR3 DNA sequence: TGTGCCAGCAGCTCGGGACAGGGGCAAGAGACCCAGTACTTC. The V call is TRBV7-6, the J call TRBJ2-5; 10 bases match TRBD1. Germline CDR1 SGHVS, CDR2 FNYEAQ. This CDR3 has 14 amino acids. J lost 2 bases, V lost 4 bases, and 1 base had no gene match. Complete variable domain (other parts from reference TRBV7-6 and TRBJ2-5): GAGVSQSPRYKVTKRGQDVALRCDPISGHVSLYWYRQALGQGPEFLTYFNYEAQQDKSGLPNDRFSAERPEGSISTLTIQRTEQRDSAMYRCASSSGQGQETQYFGPGTRLLVL.

This clone turned up a few times. The V call is TRBV7-8, the J call TRBJ2-1, with D unresolved. This CDR3 contains 13 residues. The germline V and J ends were trimmed by 5 bases and 10 bases, with 15 bases remaining between them. Germline CDR1 reads SGHVS; CDR2 reads FQNEAQ. The CDR3 DNA follows: TGTGCCAGCAGCGTAATGAACTCTTGGGAGCAGTTCTTC. It is translated as CASSVMNSWEQFF.

This chain joins TRBV18 and TRBJ2-5; D ambiguous. Deletions cut 4 bases from V and 5 bases from J, with 11 bases between. Germline V gene lookup returns CDR1 KGHSH and CDR2 LQKENI. CDR3 length: 13 amino acids. CDR3 bases: TGTGCCAGCTCACAGGGTATAGACGAGACCCAGTACTTC. Residues: CASSQGIDETQYF.

The chain has TRBV18 and TRBJ2-1; D perhaps matches TRBD1 (5 bases). The V end was cut by 5 bases, the J end by 5 bases, with 19 bases between. CDR3 length equals 16 residues. The germline V gene has CDR1 KGHSH and CDR2 LQKENI. As DNA, the CDR3 is TGTGCCAGCTCAACGGACACCCTGTCGACAAACAATGAGCAGTTCTTC. It specifies CASSTDTLSTNNEQFF. Full variable domain (outside the CDR3, taken from reference TRBV18 and TRBJ2-1): NAGVMQNPRHLVRRRGQEARLRCSPMKGHSHVYWYRQLPEEGLKFMVYLQKENIIDESGMPKERFSAEFPKEGPSILRIQQVVRGDSAAYFCASSTDTLSTNNEQFFGPGTRLTVL.

Here the CDR3 DNA reads TGTGCCAGCAGCTTAGGCGAGCCAGATACGCAGTATTTT. This gives the protein CASSLGEPDTQYF. This chain joins TRBV11-3 and TRBJ2-3; no firm D call. Per germline, CDR1 SGHNT and CDR2 YENEEA. Between the trimmed V and J ends, which lost 1 base and 4 bases, there was a span of 6 bases. CDR3 length equals 13 residues. The full variable domain, completed using reference TRBV11-3 and TRBJ2-3, is EAGVVQSPRYKIIEKKQPVAFWCNPISGHNTLYWYLQNLGQGPELLIRYENEEAVDDSQLPKDRFSAERLKGVDSTLKIQPAELGDSAVYLCASSLGEPDTQYFGPGTRLTVL.

The chain has TRBV7-9 and TRBJ2-5; D possibly corresponds to TRBD1 (5 bases). The CDR3 loop spans 14 amino acids. Trimming removed 2 bases at V and 5 bases at J, with 12 bases between. Germline V gene lookup returns CDR1 SEHNR and CDR2 FQNEAQ (reference sequence). The CDR3 loop reads CASSLSSGWETQYF. The CDR3 DNA reads TGTGCCAGCAGCTTAAGTTCAGGGTGGGAGACCCAGTACTTC.

The gene calls are TRBV4-1 and TRBJ2-3; D is undetermined. Germline CDR1 is MGHRA and CDR2 is YSYEKL. The CDR3 totals 14 residues. The V and J ends lost 0 bases and 1 base respectively, with 5 bases between them. CDR3 protein: CASSQDRGTDTQYF. Here the CDR3 DNA reads TGCGCCAGCAGCCAAGATCGCGGCACAGATACGCAGTATTTT.

This clone has more than one count but fewer than ten. The chain carries TRBV7-3 and TRBJ2-1; a weak D match, TRBD2 (6 bases). There are 16 residues in the CDR3. V was shortened by 5 bases and J by 6 bases, with 20 bases between the two germline ends. Germline CDR1 reads SGHTA; CDR2 reads FQGTGA. The DNA for the CDR3 is TGTGCCAGCAGCCCGCCCGGAGGGGAGATAGGCAATGAGCAGTTCTTC. Its translation: CASSPPGGEIGNEQFF. Drawing the rest from reference TRBV7-3 and TRBJ2-1, the complete variable domain is GAGVSQTPSNKVTEKGKYVELRCDPISGHTALYWYRQSLGQGPEFLIYFQGTGAADDSGLPNDRFFAVRPEGSVSTLKIQRTERGDSAVYLCASSPPGGEIGNEQFFGPGTRLTVL.

The chain recombines TRBV5-1 with TRBJ2-5; D possibly corresponds to TRBD1 (6 bases). V was clipped by 0 bases and J by 2 bases, with 8 bases between them. The CDR3 spans 14 residues. The germline V gene encodes CDR1 SGHRS and CDR2 YFSETQ. CDR3 nucleotide sequence: TGCGCCAGCAGCTTGGGTAGGGGGCAAGAGACCCAGTACTTC. It specifies CASSLGRGQETQYF.